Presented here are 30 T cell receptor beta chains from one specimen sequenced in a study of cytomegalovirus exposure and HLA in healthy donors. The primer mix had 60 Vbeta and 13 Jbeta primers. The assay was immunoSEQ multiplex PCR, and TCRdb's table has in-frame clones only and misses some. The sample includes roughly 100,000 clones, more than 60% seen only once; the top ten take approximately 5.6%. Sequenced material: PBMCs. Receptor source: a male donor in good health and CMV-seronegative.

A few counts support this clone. The CDR3 DNA sequence: TGTGCCACCAGCAGAGATGTCAGAGGGGGCCATGAGCAGTTCTTC. Protein sequence: CATSRDVRGGHEQFF. V is TRBV15 and J is TRBJ2-1, with 7 nucleotides matching TRBD1. This CDR3 region has 15 residues. CDR1 is LNHNV, CDR2 YYDKDF, per germline (reference sequence). Losses at the gene ends were 0 bases for V and 8 bases for J; bases not matched to a gene: 7.

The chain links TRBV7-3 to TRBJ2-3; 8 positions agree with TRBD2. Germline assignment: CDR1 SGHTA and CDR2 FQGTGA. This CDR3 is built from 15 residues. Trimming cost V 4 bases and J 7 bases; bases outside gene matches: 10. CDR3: CASSSSGTRAYTQYF. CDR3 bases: TGTGCCAGCAGCTCCTCCGGGACTAGAGCCTATACGCAGTATTTT.

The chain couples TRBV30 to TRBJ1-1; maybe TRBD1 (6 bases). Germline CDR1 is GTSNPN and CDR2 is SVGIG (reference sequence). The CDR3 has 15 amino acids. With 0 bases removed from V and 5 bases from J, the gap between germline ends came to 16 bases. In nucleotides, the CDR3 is TGTGCCTGGAGTGTACGGATCGCTACAGGGACTGAAGCTTTCTTT. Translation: CAWSVRIATGTEAFF.

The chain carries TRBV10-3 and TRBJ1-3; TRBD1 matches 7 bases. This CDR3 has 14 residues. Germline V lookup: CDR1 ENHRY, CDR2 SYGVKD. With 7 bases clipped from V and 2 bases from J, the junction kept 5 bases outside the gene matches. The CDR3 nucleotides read TGTGCCATCACCCGGGACAGTACTGGAAACACCATATATTTT. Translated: CAITRDSTGNTIYF.

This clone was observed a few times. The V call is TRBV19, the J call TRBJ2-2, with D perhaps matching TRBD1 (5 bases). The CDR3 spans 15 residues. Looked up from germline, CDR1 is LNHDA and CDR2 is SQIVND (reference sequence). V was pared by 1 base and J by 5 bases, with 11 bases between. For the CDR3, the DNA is TGTGCCAGTAGTATAGTGGGCAGGGCGACCGGGGAGCTGTTTTTT. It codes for CASSIVGRATGELFF.

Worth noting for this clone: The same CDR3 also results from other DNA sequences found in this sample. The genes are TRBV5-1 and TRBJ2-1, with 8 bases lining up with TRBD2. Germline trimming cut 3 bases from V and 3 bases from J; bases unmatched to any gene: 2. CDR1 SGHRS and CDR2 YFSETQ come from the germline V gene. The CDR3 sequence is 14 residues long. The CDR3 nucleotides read TGCGCCAGCAGCTCCGCGGGAGGCTACAATGAGCAGTTCTTC. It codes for CASSSAGGYNEQFF.

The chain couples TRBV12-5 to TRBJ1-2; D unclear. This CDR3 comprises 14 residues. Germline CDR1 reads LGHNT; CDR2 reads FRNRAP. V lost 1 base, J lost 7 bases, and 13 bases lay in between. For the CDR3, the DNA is TGTGCTAGTGGTTTGGGCACGCTAAGGAGTGGCTACACCTTC. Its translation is CASGLGTLRSGYTF.

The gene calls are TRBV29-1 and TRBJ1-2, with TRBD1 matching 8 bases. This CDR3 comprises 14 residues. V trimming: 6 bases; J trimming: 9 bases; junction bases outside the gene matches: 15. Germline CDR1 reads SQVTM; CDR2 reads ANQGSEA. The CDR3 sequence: CSVEALGTGRSYTF. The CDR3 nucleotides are TGCAGCGTCGAGGCTCTAGGGACAGGACGAAGCTACACCTTC.

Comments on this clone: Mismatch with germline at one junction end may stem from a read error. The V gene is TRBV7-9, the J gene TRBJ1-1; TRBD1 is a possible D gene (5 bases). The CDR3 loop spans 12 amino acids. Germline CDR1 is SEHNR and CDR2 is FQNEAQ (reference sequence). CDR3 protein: CSSSFRATEAFF. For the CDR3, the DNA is TGTTCCAGCAGCTTCAGGGCCACTGAAGCTTTCTTT. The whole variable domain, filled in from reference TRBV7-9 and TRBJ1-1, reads DTGVSQNPRHKITKRGQNVTFRCDPISEHNRLYWYRQTLGQGPEFLTYFQNEAQLEKSRLLSDRFSAERPKGSFSTLEIQRTEQGDSAMYLCSSSFRATEAFFGQGTRLTVV.

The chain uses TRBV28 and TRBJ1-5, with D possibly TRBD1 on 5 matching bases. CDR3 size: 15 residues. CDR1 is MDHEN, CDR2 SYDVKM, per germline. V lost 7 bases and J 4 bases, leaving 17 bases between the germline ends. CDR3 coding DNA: TGTGCCAGCACCCTAATCGTCGGGGGAAATCAGCCCCAGCATTTT. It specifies CASTLIVGGNQPQHF.

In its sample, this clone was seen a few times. CDR3 loop: CASSRTSGPFYNEQFF. The CDR3 nucleotides are TGCGCCAGCAGCCGGACTAGCGGGCCCTTTTACAATGAGCAGTTCTTC. The V call is TRBV4-3, the J call TRBJ2-1; 11 bases fit TRBD2. CDR1 LGHNA and CDR2 YSLEER come from the germline V gene. The V segment lost 4 bases and the J segment 4 bases; nucleotides outside the gene matches: 6. The CDR3 length is 16 residues.

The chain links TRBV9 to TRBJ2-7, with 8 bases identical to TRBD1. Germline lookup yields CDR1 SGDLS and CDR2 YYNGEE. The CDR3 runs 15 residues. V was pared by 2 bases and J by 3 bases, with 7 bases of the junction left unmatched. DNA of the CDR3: TGTGCCAGCAGCGTCGGGACAGGATCTCACTACGAGCAGTACTTC. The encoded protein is CASSVGTGSHYEQYF.

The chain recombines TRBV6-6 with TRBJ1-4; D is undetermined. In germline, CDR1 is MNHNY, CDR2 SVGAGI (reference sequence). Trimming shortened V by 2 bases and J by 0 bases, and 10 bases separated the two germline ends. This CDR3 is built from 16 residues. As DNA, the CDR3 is TGTGCCAGCAGTTACGGGCAGACCGCAACTAATGAAAAACTGTTTTTT. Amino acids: CASSYGQTATNEKLFF.

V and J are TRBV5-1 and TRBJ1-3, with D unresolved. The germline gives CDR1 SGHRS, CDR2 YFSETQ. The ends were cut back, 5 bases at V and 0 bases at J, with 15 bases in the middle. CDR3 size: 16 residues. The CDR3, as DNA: TGCGCCAGCAGAAACGATCCGGGAGACTCTGGAAACACCATATATTTT. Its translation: CASRNDPGDSGNTIYF.

The CDR3 loop reads CASSYGTLNTGELFF. CDR3 in DNA: TGTGCCAGCAGCTACGGGACTCTTAACACCGGGGAGCTGTTTTTT. This rearrangement joins TRBV7-8 to TRBJ2-2; D is perhaps TRBD2 (6 bases). Germline V gives CDR1 SGHVS, CDR2 FQNEAQ. This CDR3 comprises 15 residues. V lost 4 bases to trimming and J lost 2 bases, with 11 bases between them.

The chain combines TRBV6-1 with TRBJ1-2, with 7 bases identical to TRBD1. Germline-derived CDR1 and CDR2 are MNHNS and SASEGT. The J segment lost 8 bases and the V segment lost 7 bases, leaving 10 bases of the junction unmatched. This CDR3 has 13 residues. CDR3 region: CASTDWTGGGYTF. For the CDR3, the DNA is TGTGCCAGCACAGACTGGACAGGAGGCGGCTACACCTTC.

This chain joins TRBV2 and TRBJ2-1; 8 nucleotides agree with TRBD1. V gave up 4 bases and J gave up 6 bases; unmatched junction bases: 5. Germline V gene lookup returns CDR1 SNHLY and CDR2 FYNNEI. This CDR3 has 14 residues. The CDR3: CASSVRTGINEQFF. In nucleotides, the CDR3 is TGTGCCAGCAGTGTCCGGACAGGGATCAATGAGCAGTTCTTC.

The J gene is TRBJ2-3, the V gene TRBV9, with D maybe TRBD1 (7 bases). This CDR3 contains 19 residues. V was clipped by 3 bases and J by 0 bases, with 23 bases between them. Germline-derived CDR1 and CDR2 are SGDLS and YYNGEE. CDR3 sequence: CASSGDFSKGAMSTDTQYF. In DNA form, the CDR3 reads TGTGCCAGCAGCGGGGACTTCTCTAAGGGGGCTATGAGCACAGATACGCAGTATTTT. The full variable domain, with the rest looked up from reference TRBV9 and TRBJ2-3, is DSGVTQTPKHLITATGQRVTLRCSPRSGDLSVYWYQQSLDQGLQFLIQYYNGEERAKGNILERFSAQQFPDLHSELNLSSLELGDSALYFCASSGDFSKGAMSTDTQYFGPGTRLTVL.

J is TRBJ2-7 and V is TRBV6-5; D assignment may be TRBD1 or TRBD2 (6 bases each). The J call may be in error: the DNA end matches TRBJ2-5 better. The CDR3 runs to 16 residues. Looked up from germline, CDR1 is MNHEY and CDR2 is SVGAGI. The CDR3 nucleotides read TGTGCCAGCAGTTACTCGCCGACGGGGGCGCGGGAGACCCAGTACTTC. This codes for CASSYSPTGARETQYF.

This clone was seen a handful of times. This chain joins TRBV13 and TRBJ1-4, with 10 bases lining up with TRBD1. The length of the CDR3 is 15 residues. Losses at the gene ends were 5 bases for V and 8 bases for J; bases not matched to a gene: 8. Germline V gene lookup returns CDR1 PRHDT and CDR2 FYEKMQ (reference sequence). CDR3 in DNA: TGTGCCAGCAGCCAGAGACAGGGGGCTTTCGAAAAACTGTTTTTT. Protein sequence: CASSQRQGAFEKLFF.

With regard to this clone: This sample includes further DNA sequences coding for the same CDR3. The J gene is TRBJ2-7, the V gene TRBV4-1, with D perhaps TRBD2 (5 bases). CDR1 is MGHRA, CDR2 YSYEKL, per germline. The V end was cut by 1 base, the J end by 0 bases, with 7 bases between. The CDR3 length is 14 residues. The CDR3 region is CASSQVGSSYEQYF. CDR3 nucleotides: TGCGCCAGCAGCCAAGTAGGGAGCTCCTACGAGCAGTACTTC.

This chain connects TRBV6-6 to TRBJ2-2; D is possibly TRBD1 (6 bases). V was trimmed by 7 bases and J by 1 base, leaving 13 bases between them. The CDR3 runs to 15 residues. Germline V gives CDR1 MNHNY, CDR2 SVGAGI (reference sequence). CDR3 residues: CASTYPTGNTGELFF. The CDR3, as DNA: TGTGCCAGCACATATCCGACAGGGAACACCGGGGAGCTGTTTTTT.

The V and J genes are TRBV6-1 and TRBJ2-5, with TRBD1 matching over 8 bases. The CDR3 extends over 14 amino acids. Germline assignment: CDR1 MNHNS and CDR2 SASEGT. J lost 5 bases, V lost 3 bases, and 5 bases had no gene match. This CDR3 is CASSDQGAWETQYF. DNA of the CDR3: TGTGCCAGCAGTGACCAGGGGGCCTGGGAGACCCAGTACTTC.

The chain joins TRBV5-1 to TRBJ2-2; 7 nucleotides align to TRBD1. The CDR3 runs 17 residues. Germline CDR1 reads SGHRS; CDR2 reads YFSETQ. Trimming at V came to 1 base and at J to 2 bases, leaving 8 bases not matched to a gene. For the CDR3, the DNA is TGCGCCAGCAGCTTGCAAGGGCAGGGGGTCAACACCGGGGAGCTGTTTTTT. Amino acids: CASSLQGQGVNTGELFF.

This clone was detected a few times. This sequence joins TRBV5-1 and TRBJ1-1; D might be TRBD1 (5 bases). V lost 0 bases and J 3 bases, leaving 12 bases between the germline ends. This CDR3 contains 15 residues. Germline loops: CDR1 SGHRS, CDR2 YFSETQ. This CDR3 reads CASSLGGLDDTEAFF. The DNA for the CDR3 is TGCGCCAGCAGCTTGGGGGGACTTGACGACACTGAAGCTTTCTTT.

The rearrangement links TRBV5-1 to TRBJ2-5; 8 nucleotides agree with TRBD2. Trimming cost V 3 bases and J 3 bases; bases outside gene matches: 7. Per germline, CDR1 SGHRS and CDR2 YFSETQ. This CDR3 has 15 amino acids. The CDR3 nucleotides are TGCGCCAGCAGCTGGGGGGGGACTAGAGAAGAGACCCAGTACTTC. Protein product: CASSWGGTREETQYF.

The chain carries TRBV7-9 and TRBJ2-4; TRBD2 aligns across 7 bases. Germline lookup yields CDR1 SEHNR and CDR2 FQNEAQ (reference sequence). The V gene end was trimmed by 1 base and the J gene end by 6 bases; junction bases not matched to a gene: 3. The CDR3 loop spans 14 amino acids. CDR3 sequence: CASSLGASGNIQYF. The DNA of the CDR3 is TGTGCCAGCAGCTTAGGTGCTAGCGGAAACATTCAGTACTTC. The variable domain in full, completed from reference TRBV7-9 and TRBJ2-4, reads DTGVSQNPRHKITKRGQNVTFRCDPISEHNRLYWYRQTLGQGPEFLTYFQNEAQLEKSRLLSDRFSAERPKGSFSTLEIQRTEQGDSAMYLCASSLGASGNIQYFGAGTRLSVL.

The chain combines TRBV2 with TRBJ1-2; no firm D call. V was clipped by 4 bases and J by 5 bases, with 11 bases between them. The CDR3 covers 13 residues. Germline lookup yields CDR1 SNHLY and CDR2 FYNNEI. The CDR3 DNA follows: TGTGCCAGCAGTGGCCGGTCCGAATATGGCTACACCTTC. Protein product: CASSGRSEYGYTF.

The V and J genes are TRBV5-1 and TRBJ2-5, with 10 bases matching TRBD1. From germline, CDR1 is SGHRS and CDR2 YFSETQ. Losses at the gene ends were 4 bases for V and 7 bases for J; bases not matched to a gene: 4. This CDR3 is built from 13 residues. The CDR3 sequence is CASSPGQGGTQYF. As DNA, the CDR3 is TGCGCCAGCAGCCCCGGACAGGGGGGGACCCAGTACTTC.

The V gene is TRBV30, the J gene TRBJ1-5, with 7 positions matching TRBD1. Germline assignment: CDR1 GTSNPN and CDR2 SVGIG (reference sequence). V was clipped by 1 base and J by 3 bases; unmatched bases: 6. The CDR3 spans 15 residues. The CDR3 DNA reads TGTGCCTGGAGTGGAAACAGGGGATTCAATCAGCCCCAGCATTTT. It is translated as CAWSGNRGFNQPQHF. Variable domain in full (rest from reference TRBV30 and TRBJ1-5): SQTIHQWPATLVQPVGSPLSLECTVEGTSNPNLYWYRQAAGRGLQLLFYSVGIGQISSEVPQNLSASRPQDRQFILSSKKLLLSDSGFYLCAWSGNRGFNQPQHFGDGTRLSIL.